The 24 T cell receptor beta chains given below trace back to one sample, sequenced in a study of shared clonotypes between healthy human individuals. Profiled with immunoSEQ multiplex PCR; TCRdb holds only in-frame clones, not every one. The table includes some 2,100,000 clones, 90% to 96% detected once. Sequencing was done on a sample of naive CD4+ T cells sorted from blood. Subset indicated: CD45RA+ positively selected. The receptors were gathered from a man in his late teens or twenties in good health.

The chain links TRBV18 to TRBJ1-1; 9 bases are shared with TRBD1. The CDR3 is 14 residues long. Germline lookup yields CDR1 KGHSH and CDR2 LQKENI. Trimming at V came to 6 bases and at J to 5 bases, leaving 7 bases not matched to a gene. CDR3 bases: TGTGCCAGCTCCTTTGGGACAGGGAGGACTGAAGCTTTCTTT. Protein: CASSFGTGRTEAFF.

V and J are TRBV7-2 and TRBJ2-5, with a weak D call TRBD1 (5 bases). The CDR3 is 13 residues long. With 4 bases removed from V and 5 bases from J, the gap between germline ends came to 11 bases. CDR1 and CDR2 (germline): SGHTA, FQGNSA. The CDR3 DNA sequence: TGTGCCAGCAGCTGGGGCGCGCGGGAGACCCAGTACTTC. Its translation: CASSWGARETQYF.

A word on this clone: Different DNA sequences within this sample yield the same CDR3. The V gene is TRBV5-1, the J gene TRBJ1-1; TRBD1 is a possible D gene (5 bases). V was cut by 4 bases and J by 0 bases, with 10 bases left in between. The CDR3 runs to 14 residues. Germline assignment: CDR1 SGHRS and CDR2 YFSETQ. The CDR3 protein is CASSLGPMNTEAFF. For the CDR3, the DNA is TGCGCCAGCAGCCTGGGACCCATGAACACTGAAGCTTTCTTT.

The CDR3: CASSEPGQGNEKLFF. CDR3 nucleotides: TGCGCCAGCAGTGAGCCGGGACAGGGTAATGAAAAACTGTTTTTT. The rearrangement links TRBV10-2 to TRBJ1-4, with 9 nucleotides matching TRBD1. V was clipped by 2 bases and J by 4 bases; unmatched bases: 2. The CDR3 consists of 15 residues. From germline, CDR1 is WSHSY and CDR2 SAAADI.

The V call is TRBV21-1, the J call TRBJ1-1. TRBV21-1 is labeled a pseudogene. This CDR3 has 18 amino acids. The CDR3 bases are TGTGCCAGCAGCAAGGGGGACCGCCCGGTCTGGGCGAACACTGAAGCTTTCTTT. Translating gives CASSKGDRPVWANTEAFF.

The CDR3 loop is CAWSGGGETGELFF. CDR3 nucleotides: TGTGCCTGGAGTGGTGGAGGGGAGACCGGGGAGCTGTTTTTT. The chain combines TRBV30 with TRBJ2-2; D might be TRBD2 (6 bases). Looked up from germline, CDR1 is GTSNPN and CDR2 is SVGIG (reference sequence). This CDR3 is built from 14 residues. The germline V and J ends were trimmed by 1 base and 5 bases, with 11 bases remaining between them.

This chain links TRBV10-1 with TRBJ2-7, with a possible D match to TRBD2 (5 bases). Trimming took 3 bases from V and 3 from J, leaving 9 bases between them. Germline loops: CDR1 WNHNN, CDR2 SYGVQD (reference sequence). The length of the CDR3 is 13 residues. CDR3 sequence: CASSDARDYEQYF. The CDR3, as DNA: TGCGCCAGCAGTGATGCTCGGGACTACGAGCAGTACTTC.

The chain combines TRBV9 with TRBJ2-1; the D gene is possibly TRBD1 (6 bases). Per the germline V gene, CDR1 is SGDLS and CDR2 is YYNGEE. Deletions cut 3 bases from V and 12 bases from J, with 16 bases between. The CDR3 extends over 13 amino acids. CDR3 nucleotide sequence: TGTGCCAGCAGCGAGGGGATAGGGGGACGGCAGTTCTTC. Its protein is CASSEGIGGRQFF.

This clone was detected only once. The genes are TRBV28 and TRBJ2-7; 9 nucleotides agree with TRBD1. The CDR3 spans 16 residues. Trimming at V came to 5 bases and at J to 4 bases, leaving 12 bases not matched to a gene. CDR1 is MDHEN, CDR2 SYDVKM, per germline. The CDR3 DNA is TGTGCCAGCAGTCCAAACCCGGGACAGGGACCGTACGAGCAGTACTTC. Residues: CASSPNPGQGPYEQYF. The variable domain in full, with the rest retrieved from reference TRBV28 and TRBJ2-7, is DVKVTQSSRYLVKRTGEKVFLECVQDMDHENMFWYRQDPGLGLRLIYFSYDVKMKEKGDIPEGYSVSREKKERFSLILESASTNQTSMYLCASSPNPGQGPYEQYFGPGTRLTVT.

J is TRBJ1-1 and V is TRBV25-1; TRBD1 is a possible D gene (5 bases). CDR3 length equals 14 residues. Between the trimmed V and J ends, which lost 6 bases and 0 bases, there was a span of 11 bases. Germline lookup yields CDR1 MGHDK and CDR2 SYGVNS. The CDR3 DNA sequence: TGTGCCAGCAGCATGGGGGTCCTGAACACTGAAGCTTTCTTT. Translated, it gives CASSMGVLNTEAFF.

The chain has TRBV5-1 and TRBJ1-2; perhaps TRBD1 as D (5 bases). Between the trimmed V and J ends, which lost 4 bases and 2 bases, there was a span of 9 bases. Germline values: CDR1 SGHRS, CDR2 YFSETQ. CDR3 size: 13 residues. Here the CDR3 DNA reads TGCGCCAGCAGCCCGGACAAAAACTATGGCTACACCTTC. Protein sequence: CASSPDKNYGYTF.

A remark on this clone: At the DNA level, this CDR3 is encoded by other sequences in the same sample as well. V usage is TRBV10-3 and J usage is TRBJ2-3, with 10 bases fitting TRBD2. Losses at the gene ends were 4 bases for V and 0 bases for J; bases not matched to a gene: 4. The CDR3 is 16 residues long. The germline V gene has CDR1 ENHRY and CDR2 SYGVKD. Here the CDR3 reads CAISGTSGTSTDTQYF. The CDR3 bases are TGTGCCATCAGTGGGACTAGCGGCACTAGCACAGATACGCAGTATTTT.

The chain combines TRBV7-9 with TRBJ2-3, with 12 bases aligning to TRBD2. CDR1 SEHNR and CDR2 FQNEAQ come from the germline V gene (reference sequence). The trim removed 5 bases at V and 2 bases at J, leaving 5 bases unmatched. The CDR3 spans 16 residues. The DNA for the CDR3 is TGTGCCAGCAGCCCGCGACTAGCGGGGGACACAGATACGCAGTATTTT. Translating it yields CASSPRLAGDTDTQYF.

This rearrangement joins TRBV20-1 to TRBJ2-1; D unclear. This CDR3 has 10 residues. CDR1 is DFQATT, CDR2 SNEGSKA, per germline (reference sequence). Deletions cut 3 bases from V and 9 bases from J, with 6 bases between. The CDR3 coding sequence is TGCAGTGCTAGGAGTATTGAGCAGTTCTTC. This translates into CSARSIEQFF.

The genes are TRBV4-1 and TRBJ2-5; 9 bases agree with TRBD2. This CDR3 spans 14 amino acids. The ends lost 3 bases at V and 2 bases at J; junction bases unmatched: 1. Looked up from germline, CDR1 is MGHRA and CDR2 is YSYEKL. The CDR3 nucleotides read TGCGCCAGCAGCCAGACTAGCGGACAAGAGACCCAGTACTTC. This gives the protein CASSQTSGQETQYF.

Concerning this clone itself: Other DNA sequences in this specimen translate into the identical CDR3. The J gene is TRBJ1-1, the V gene TRBV7-2; TRBD1 agrees at 7 bases. The CDR3 runs 14 residues. Germline-derived CDR1 and CDR2 are SGHTA and FQGNSA. Germline trimming cut 3 bases from V and 1 base from J; bases unmatched to any gene: 2. The CDR3 loop is CASSLGQRNTEAFF. The CDR3 bases are TGTGCCAGCAGCTTGGGACAGAGGAACACTGAAGCTTTCTTT.

V usage is TRBV4-3 and J usage is TRBJ1-3; unclear D gene. The CDR3 is 14 amino acids. Germline values: CDR1 LGHNA, CDR2 YSLEER. V lost 1 base and J lost 2, with 6 bases in between. The CDR3 loop reads CASSQVRAGNTIYF. The DNA of the CDR3 is TGCGCCAGCAGCCAAGTGAGGGCTGGAAACACCATATATTTT.

This chain connects TRBV29-1 to TRBJ1-1, with D perhaps TRBD1 (5 bases). Trimming cost V 6 bases and J 5 bases, with 13 bases left between them. Germline V gene sequence: CDR1 SQVTM, CDR2 ANQGSEA. This CDR3 is 12 amino acids long. CDR3 sequence reads: CSVGPTQTEAFF. In DNA, the CDR3 is TGCAGCGTGGGGCCCACACAAACTGAAGCTTTCTTT.

The chain combines TRBV10-3 with TRBJ1-2; 8 nucleotides line up with TRBD1. Per the germline V gene, CDR1 is ENHRY and CDR2 is SYGVKD. This CDR3 is built from 14 residues. V gave up 3 bases and J gave up 4 bases; unmatched junction bases: 4. DNA of the CDR3: TGTGCCATCAGTGACGGACAGGGAGGCTATGGCTACACCTTC. Its translation is CAISDGQGGYGYTF.

This clone has only one observation. The chain recombines TRBV19 with TRBJ2-5, with 9 bases that match TRBD2. The J call may be mistaken, given a closer DNA end match to TRBJ2-7. This CDR3 contains 14 residues. The V gene's germline CDR1 is LNHDA and CDR2 SQIVND (reference sequence). CDR3 sequence reads: CASRERGASYEQYF. The CDR3 DNA follows: TGTGCCAGCCGGGAGCGGGGGGCCTCCTACGAGCAGTACTTC.

V and J are TRBV10-1 and TRBJ2-2; D call uncertain. Germline values: CDR1 WNHNN, CDR2 SYGVQD (reference sequence). The germline V and J ends were trimmed by 3 bases and 2 bases, with 4 bases remaining between them. The CDR3 runs to 13 residues. The CDR3, as DNA: TGCGCCAGCAGTGACAGTAACACCGGGGAGCTGTTTTTT. Residues: CASSDSNTGELFF.

This rearrangement joins TRBV5-1 to TRBJ1-1, with TRBD1 identical over 7 bases. The CDR3 has 16 amino acids. Germline lookup yields CDR1 SGHRS and CDR2 YFSETQ. V lost 10 bases to trimming and J lost 5 bases; unmatched junction nucleotides: 20. DNA for the CDR3: TGCGCCTCCTACCCCAGCGTAGGGGGCGTAGGGACTGAAGCTTTCTTT. Amino acid sequence: CASYPSVGGVGTEAFF.

This clone was observed once. The chain has TRBV2 and TRBJ2-5, with D perhaps matching TRBD2 (7 bases). V lost 3 bases, J lost 6 bases, and 14 bases lay in between. The CDR3 extends over 14 amino acids. Germline lookup yields CDR1 SNHLY and CDR2 FYNNEI. The CDR3 loop reads CASSDSQGGKTQYF. The DNA for the CDR3 is TGTGCCAGCAGTGACTCACAGGGAGGGAAGACCCAGTACTTC.

This clone was counted a single time. The chain employs TRBV18 and TRBJ2-5, with 7 bases aligning to TRBD1. The V segment lost 5 bases and the J segment 5 bases; nucleotides outside the gene matches: 2. There are 12 residues in the CDR3. Germline assignment: CDR1 KGHSH and CDR2 LQKENI. The CDR3: CASSKQGETQYF. The CDR3 bases are TGTGCCAGCTCAAAACAGGGGGAGACCCAGTACTTC.